These 32 T cell receptor beta chains share one sample of origin, sequenced in a study of Tregs in tolerant kidney transplant recipients. No antigen is known for these receptors. The repertoire was sequenced with immunoSEQ multiplex PCR; TCRdb's copy has only in-frame clones and lacks some. Seen in this sample are about 2,000 clones; the ten most common clones hold around 5%. CFSE-labeled recipient PBMCs were cultured approximately 6 days with irradiated graft donor PBMCs, then FACS-sorted. The sample was CD8+ T cells from blood cultured with allogeneic cells, taken before the transplant. These receptors all come from a human patient who received a combined kidney and bone marrow transplant.

About this clone itself: The read is 3 residues too short to cover the CDR3 end, so that end is filled in from the germline J gene. The rearrangement joins TRBV6-2 or TRBV6-3 to TRBJ2-7; 11 bases align to TRBD2. Trimming at V came to 6 bases and at J to 1 base, leaving 5 bases not matched to a gene. The CDR3 runs 15 residues. The V gene's germline CDR1 is MNHEY and CDR2 SVGEGT. The CDR3 here is CASRGSGGASYEQYF. The DNA read from the CDR3 is TGTGCCAGCAGGGGTAGCGGGGGGGCGTCCTACGAG.

Measured by frequency, this clone is medium-sized. CDR3 loop: CASSQGSGGNQPQHF. The sequenced part of the CDR3 DNA is TGCGCCAGCAGCCAAGGATCCGGGGGCAATCAGCCC. The rearrangement joins TRBV4-1 to TRBJ1-5, with D unclear. The observed sequence ends 3 residues before the CDR3 terminus, with the missing tail filled in from the germline J gene. This CDR3 comprises 15 residues. V shed 1 base and J shed 2 bases, with 9 bases lying between them. CDR1 is MGHRA, CDR2 YSYEKL, per germline.

In the case of this clone: Read data end 3 residues before the CDR3 end; the end is taken from the germline J gene. J is TRBJ2-2 and V is TRBV4-2; 10 bases agree with TRBD1. Looked up from germline, CDR1 is LGHNA and CDR2 is YNFKEQ. Trimming cost V 3 bases and J 5 bases; bases outside gene matches: 6. The CDR3 extends over 16 amino acids. Incomplete CDR3 DNA: TGTGCCAGCAGCCACACGGGACAGGGGTATACCGGGGAG. Its translation is CASSHTGQGYTGE. The entire CDR3 reads CASSHTGQGYTGELFF.

According to its frequency, this clone is medium-sized. The DNA ends 3 residues before the CDR3 does, and the rest of the CDR3 is filled in from the germline J gene. The chain carries TRBV29-1 and TRBJ2-3; the match to TRBD2 covers 7 bases. Trimming removed 3 bases from V and 0 bases from J; junction bases left unmatched: 15. The germline V gene has CDR1 SQVTM and CDR2 ANQGSEA. This CDR3 region has 18 residues. This CDR3 reads CSVDGLAETLPSTDTQYF. The CDR3 bases that were read are TGCAGCGTTGACGGGCTAGCGGAGACCTTGCCTAGCACAGATACG.

Considering frequency, this clone is medium-sized. At one boundary the junction diverges from the germline segment, which might be a read error. Sequencing ends 3 residues short of the CDR3 end; the germline J gene provides the rest. This chain links TRBV4-2 with TRBJ2-3, with D perhaps TRBD2 (5 bases). The CDR3 length is 16 residues. Germline V gene lookup returns CDR1 LGHNA and CDR2 YNFKEQ. The CDR3 loop is CASSQDRSGFTDTQYF. The sequenced CDR3 bases are TGCGCCAGCAGCCAAGACCGATCGGGGTTCACAGATACG.

As regards this clone: The DNA ends 3 residues before the CDR3 does, and the rest of the CDR3 is filled in from the germline J gene. J is TRBJ1-5 and V is TRBV7-9, with TRBD1 identical over 8 bases. Trimming at V came to 1 base and at J to 5 bases, leaving 4 bases not matched to a gene. This CDR3 contains 15 residues. Germline V gives CDR1 SEHNR, CDR2 FQNEAQ (reference sequence). The CDR3 loop is CASSLGTGKDQPQHF. CDR3 DNA, as far as it was read: TGTGCCAGCAGCTTAGGGACAGGGAAGGATCAGCCC.

As concerns this clone: The read terminates 3 residues before the CDR3 end, so the remaining end is supplied by the germline J gene. The chain has TRBV5-1 and TRBJ2-3; 13 nucleotides match TRBD2. Germline lookup yields CDR1 SGHRS and CDR2 YFSETQ. Trimming at V came to 0 bases and at J to 2 bases, leaving 9 bases not matched to a gene. CDR3 size: 19 residues. The CDR3 bases that were read are TGCGCCAGCAGCTTGGATGTGGGGACTAGCGGGGTTGACACAGATACG. Amino acid sequence: CASSLDVGTSGVDTDT. The whole CDR3 is CASSLDVGTSGVDTDTQYF.

This clone is classed as large by frequency. With the read ending 3 residues before the CDR3 end, the germline J gene is used to fill in that end. The rearrangement uses TRBV29-1 and TRBJ2-5, with 7 nucleotides matching TRBD1. The CDR3 loop spans 13 amino acids. Germline values: CDR1 SQVTM, CDR2 ANQGSEA. V was pared by 6 bases and J by 7 bases, with 11 bases of the junction left unmatched. The CDR3 spells CSVTGEFGLTQYF. CDR3 bases read: TGCAGCGTAACAGGGGAATTCGGTTTGACC.

As concerns this clone: The read terminates 3 residues ahead of where the CDR3 ends, so the germline J gene completes it. The gene calls are TRBV10-1 and TRBJ2-7; 7 nucleotides line up with TRBD2. This CDR3 comprises 13 residues. Germline V gene data show CDR1 as WNHNN and CDR2 as SYGVQD (reference sequence). J gave up 0 bases and V 11 bases, and 7 bases lay outside the gene matches. The CDR3 region is CAGGGNTSYEQYF. The part of the CDR3 DNA that was read is TGCGCCGGGGGGGGGAATACCTCCTACGAG.

A word on this clone: The CDR3 end falls 3 residues outside the read, so it is completed with the germline J gene. This rearrangement joins TRBV12-3 or TRBV12-4 to TRBJ1-2; 8 nucleotides agree with TRBD1. Trimming at V came to 2 bases and at J to 2 bases, leaving 4 bases not matched to a gene. This CDR3 is 15 amino acids long. The covered CDR3 bases are TGTGCCAGCAGTTTACAGGGGGCCCTCAACTATGGC. Protein product: CASSLQGALNYG. The whole CDR3 is CASSLQGALNYGYTF.

As to this clone: Read sequence stops 3 residues before the CDR3 end, and the germline J gene provides the missing end. The chain links TRBV7-7 to TRBJ2-7; maybe TRBD1 (5 bases). Trimming removed 3 bases from V and 6 bases from J, with 12 bases in between. The CDR3 loop spans 13 amino acids. In germline, CDR1 is SSHAT, CDR2 FNYEAQ (reference sequence). This CDR3 is CASSLSAGREQYF. The part of the CDR3 DNA that was read is TGTGCCAGCAGCTTGTCGGCAGGGCGCGAG.

Notes on this clone: One end of the junction does not line up with germline, which may come from a read error. From the germline J gene comes the end of the CDR3, since the read stops 3 residues before it. The rearrangement uses TRBV7-8 and TRBJ1-2; the D gene is possibly TRBD1 (5 bases). This CDR3 region has 13 residues. The germline V gene encodes CDR1 SGHVS and CDR2 FQNEAQ. CDR3 bases read: TGTGCCAGCAGCCGCGGACAACTCTATGAC. This sequence encodes CASSRGQLYD. The complete CDR3 sequence is CASSRGQLYDYTF.

About this clone itself: The CDR3 end is not reached by the read, which stops 3 residues before it; the germline J gene fills it in. The chain uses TRBV2 and TRBJ2-1; 8 bases match TRBD2. CDR1 and CDR2 (germline): SNHLY, FYNNEI. V shed 8 bases, J shed 5 bases, and the junction held 11 bases outside the gene matches. The CDR3 is 15 residues long. The CDR3 is CASRLRGGGNNEQFF. CDR3 bases read: TGTGCCAGCCGACTCCGGGGCGGGGGGAACAATGAG.

Worth noting for this clone: The read stops 3 residues short of the end of the CDR3; the missing end is completed from the germline J gene. The chain uses TRBV19 and TRBJ2-7; D gene ambiguous. V was cut by 3 bases and J by 6 bases, with 9 bases left in between. CDR3 length equals 12 residues. Germline CDR1 reads LNHDA; CDR2 reads SQIVND (reference sequence). CDR3 sequence: CASSISSGEQYF. The sequenced part of the CDR3 DNA is TGTGCCAGTAGTATTAGCTCGGGCGAG.

For this clone: The read falls 3 residues short of the CDR3 end, and the missing part is taken from the germline J gene. The rearrangement uses TRBV6-1 and TRBJ1-6; unclear D gene. Germline CDR1 MNHNS, CDR2 SASEGT. Trimming pared 3 bases from V and 7 bases from J, leaving 10 bases between. This CDR3 comprises 14 residues. Incomplete CDR3 DNA: TGTGCCAGCAGTGAGATGGCAGAAAATTCACCC. Translation: CASSEMAENSP. In full, the CDR3 is CASSEMAENSPLHF.

As to this clone: The CDR3 end is not reached by the read, which stops 3 residues before it; the germline J gene fills it in. The chain recombines TRBV20-1 with TRBJ2-7; D might be TRBD1 (6 bases). Germline CDR1 reads DFQATT; CDR2 reads SNEGSKA (reference sequence). CDR3 length: 18 amino acids. Trimming took off 6 bases at V and 2 bases at J, with 29 bases between the two ends. The CDR3: CSARGGTLFVVEPYEQYF. Partial CDR3 DNA: TGCAGTGCCCGAGGTGGGACACTATTTGTGGTAGAGCCCTACGAG.

The part of the CDR3 DNA that was read is TGTGCCAGCAGCTTTATAGCGGGGGGGCCTCTAGGGACC. This encodes CASSFIAGGPLGT. The CDR3, in full, reads CASSFIAGGPLGTQYF. The rearrangement uses TRBV5-4 and TRBJ2-5, with TRBD2 matching over 11 bases. Read sequence stops 3 residues before the CDR3 end, and the germline J gene provides the missing end. There are 16 residues in the CDR3. Looked up from germline, CDR1 is SGHNT and CDR2 is YYREEE (reference sequence). V gave up 2 bases and J gave up 7 bases; unmatched junction bases: 10.

Details on this clone: The read ends 3 residues before the CDR3 terminus; that terminus is restored from the germline J gene. This sequence joins TRBV7-2 and TRBJ2-3; D perhaps matches TRBD2 (6 bases). Between the trimmed V and J ends, which lost 3 bases and 2 bases, there was a span of 12 bases. In germline, CDR1 is SGHTA, CDR2 FQGNSA. The CDR3 has 15 residues. The CDR3 spells CASSFTAGNTDTQYF. CDR3 DNA (partial): TGTGCCAGCAGCTTTACGGCGGGAAACACAGATACG.

This clone is large by frequency. The read falls 3 residues short of the CDR3 end, and the missing part is taken from the germline J gene. This rearrangement joins TRBV20-1 to TRBJ2-2, with D unclear. Trimming removed 0 bases from V and 3 bases from J, with 14 bases in between. CDR3 size: 16 residues. Germline V gene lookup returns CDR1 DFQATT and CDR2 SNEGSKA (reference sequence). The CDR3 is CSARDRRARYTGELFF. Incomplete CDR3 DNA: TGCAGTGCTAGAGATCGAAGGGCCCGTTACACCGGGGAG.

Comments on this clone: The read stops 3 residues short of the end of the CDR3; the missing end is completed from the germline J gene. The J gene is TRBJ2-3, the V gene TRBV2, with D hard to call. Trimming left V 4 bases short and J 2 bases short, with 7 bases between. CDR1 is SNHLY and CDR2 is FYNNEI in the germline V gene. The CDR3 covers 13 residues. The sequenced CDR3 bases are TGTGCCAGCAGTGTCTATTACACAGATACG. Residues: CASSVYYTDT. The full CDR3 reads CASSVYYTDTQYF.

Note on this clone: Read coverage stops 3 residues before the CDR3 terminus; the germline J gene supplies the remainder. This chain uses TRBV7-8 with TRBJ2-7, with D tentatively TRBD1 or TRBD2 (5 bases each). Trimming stripped 6 bases from V and 6 bases from J, with 12 bases between. Germline values: CDR1 SGHVS, CDR2 FQNEAQ. This CDR3 has 12 residues. CDR3 protein: CASSYEGREQYF. The sequenced part of the CDR3 DNA is TGTGCCAGCAGTTATGAGGGGCGCGAG. The complete variable domain, with remaining parts taken from reference TRBV7-8 and TRBJ2-7, reads GAGVSQSPRYKVAKRGQDVALRCDPISGHVSLFWYQQALGQGPEFLTYFQNEAQLDKSGLPSDRFFAERPEGSVSTLKIQRTQQEDSAVYLCASSYEGREQYFGPGTRLTVT.

Considering frequency, this clone is large. At one end the junction does not follow the germline gene, possibly because of a read error. Read data end 3 residues before the CDR3 end; the end is taken from the germline J gene. This chain joins TRBV4-2 and TRBJ2-2, with 7 bases that match TRBD2. This CDR3 spans 17 amino acids. Germline V gene data show CDR1 as LGHNA and CDR2 as YNFKEQ. CDR3 DNA, as far as it was read: TGCGCCAGCAGCCAAGATCCGGGCGGGAGAAGCGCCGGGGAG. This translates into CASSQDPGGRSAGE. The full CDR3 reads CASSQDPGGRSAGELFF.

This clone is medium-sized by frequency. The read terminates 3 residues ahead of where the CDR3 ends, so the germline J gene completes it. V usage is TRBV9 and J usage is TRBJ2-2; 10 bases match TRBD2. The J segment lost 4 bases and the V segment lost 4 bases, leaving 7 bases of the junction unmatched. CDR1 and CDR2 from the germline V gene are SGDLS and YYNGEE. This CDR3 is 16 amino acids long. The CDR3 spells CASSPSAGGPTGELFF. The sequenced CDR3 bases are TGTGCCAGCAGCCCCTCAGCGGGGGGGCCCACCGGGGAG.

To note about this clone: With the read ending 3 residues before the CDR3 end, the germline J gene is used to fill in that end. The chain combines TRBV19 with TRBJ2-1; 12 positions match TRBD1. V lost 5 bases and J lost 5; bases outside the gene matches: 13. Germline-derived CDR1 and CDR2 are LNHDA and SQIVND (reference sequence). CDR3 length equals 18 residues. The CDR3 DNA, read in part, is TGTGCCAGTAGTCTGGGGTCCTCGGGACAGGGGGCCGACAATGAG. Residues: CASSLGSSGQGADNE. The full CDR3 protein reads CASSLGSSGQGADNEQFF.

Regarding this clone: The read ends 3 residues shy of where the CDR3 ends; the end is completed using the germline J gene. The rearrangement joins TRBV7-9 to TRBJ2-2; tentatively, D is TRBD2 (5 bases). The CDR3 totals 14 residues. V lost 5 bases, J lost 7 bases, and 14 bases lay in between. From germline, CDR1 is SEHNR and CDR2 FQNEAQ (reference sequence). CDR3: CASSPHLAYGELFF. The covered CDR3 bases are TGTGCCAGCAGCCCACATCTAGCTTACGGGGAG.

Of note for this clone: The read falls 3 residues short of the CDR3 end, and the missing part is taken from the germline J gene. The chain couples TRBV7-6 to TRBJ2-1; 11 bases map to TRBD2. J was trimmed by 8 bases and V by 3 bases; bases with no gene match: 3. The germline gives CDR1 SGHVS, CDR2 FNYEAQ. The CDR3 spans 14 residues. CDR3 amino acids: CASSLGLAAHEQFF. CDR3 bases read: TGTGCCAGCAGCTTGGGACTAGCGGCCCATGAG.

A word on this clone: With the read ending 3 residues before the CDR3 end, the germline J gene is used to fill in that end. The chain links TRBV30 to TRBJ1-4; maybe TRBD1 (5 bases). Germline CDR1 and CDR2: GTSNPN and SVGIG (reference sequence). The CDR3 loop spans 16 amino acids. The ends were cut back, 1 base at V and 6 bases at J, with 18 bases in the middle. The CDR3 sequence is CAWSAEGPRWDEKLFF. The sequenced part of the CDR3 DNA is TGTGCCTGGAGTGCGGAGGGGCCGCGTTGGGATGAAAAA. The whole variable domain, remainder taken from reference TRBV30 and TRBJ1-4, is SQTIHQWPATLVQPVGSPLSLECTVEGTSNPNLYWYRQAAGRGLQLLFYSVGIGQISSEVPQNLSASRPQDRQFILSSKKLLLSDSGFYLCAWSAEGPRWDEKLFFGSGTQLSVL.

Worth noting for this clone: The read stops 3 residues short of the end of the CDR3; the missing end is completed from the germline J gene. The genes are TRBV2 and TRBJ1-2; TRBD1 aligns across 7 bases. CDR3 length equals 14 residues. The ends lost 7 bases at V and 6 bases at J; junction bases unmatched: 11. CDR1 is SNHLY and CDR2 is FYNNEI in the germline V gene. The part of the CDR3 DNA that was read is TGTGCCAGCACTCAAGACAGGGAATACGATGGC. Its translation: CASTQDREYDG. The entire CDR3 protein is CASTQDREYDGYTF.

This clone ranks as medium-sized in terms of frequency. Read coverage stops 3 residues before the CDR3 terminus; the germline J gene supplies the remainder. The chain uses TRBV2 and TRBJ2-5; D is perhaps TRBD2 (6 bases). The CDR3 length is 14 residues. Germline loops: CDR1 SNHLY, CDR2 FYNNEI. The V end was cut by 8 bases, the J end by 5 bases, with 18 bases between. The CDR3: CASWEDTRVETQYF. Incomplete CDR3 DNA: TGTGCCAGCTGGGAGGACACACGGGTCGAGACC.

With respect to this clone: Read sequence stops 3 residues before the CDR3 end, and the germline J gene provides the missing end. The gene calls are TRBV30 and TRBJ2-7; D gene unclear. Germline CDR1 is GTSNPN and CDR2 is SVGIG (reference sequence). This CDR3 comprises 15 residues. V lost 0 bases and J lost 0, with 12 bases in between. CDR3 DNA (partial): TGTGCCTGGAGTGTAGTGGGCAGTAGCTCCTACGAG. Residues: CAWSVVGSSSYE. The entire CDR3 protein is CAWSVVGSSSYEQYF.

Worth noting for this clone: The observed sequence ends 3 residues before the CDR3 terminus, with the missing tail filled in from the germline J gene. This chain links TRBV12-3 or TRBV12-4 with TRBJ1-1, with 9 positions matching TRBD1. Trimming at V came to 5 bases and at J to 5 bases, leaving 9 bases not matched to a gene. The CDR3 runs 15 residues. The CDR3 here is CASSLYRGLETEAFF. The sequenced part of the CDR3 DNA is TGTGCCAGCAGTCTCTACAGGGGGCTGGAGACTGAA.

Worth noting for this clone: The CDR3 extends 3 residues past the end of the read, so its final part is completed from the germline J gene. This chain uses TRBV5-3 with TRBJ1-1; D is perhaps TRBD1 (6 bases). TRBV5-3 is filed as an ORF, its function uncertain. The CDR3 runs 16 residues. Trimming cost V 4 bases and J 2 bases, with 18 bases left between them. The CDR3: CARSLRVVGANTEAFF. The part of the CDR3 DNA that was read is TGTGCCAGAAGCCTCCGGGTGGTGGGGGCAAACACTGAA.